A single sample is the source of the 16 T cell receptor beta chains below, sequenced in a study of cytomegalovirus exposure and HLA in healthy donors. Primers for the PCR totalled 60 Vbeta and 13 Jbeta. The data were produced by immunoSEQ multiplex PCR, yet TCRdb's version contains in-frame clones alone and is incomplete. The sample gives 130,000 to 150,000 clones, around three quarters of which show up once; almost 7% is in the top ten. Sequencing was carried out using PBMCs. These receptors were obtained from a middle-aged man in good health and CMV-seropositive.

The chain links TRBV29-1 to TRBJ2-1, with D tentatively TRBD2 (5 bases). The V end lost 4 bases, the J end lost 0 bases, and 13 bases lay between the germline ends. The CDR3 length is 15 residues. Germline loops: CDR1 SQVTM, CDR2 ANQGSEA. CDR3 protein: CSVVIAPSSYNEQFF. CDR3 bases: TGCAGCGTTGTGATAGCGCCGAGCTCCTACAATGAGCAGTTCTTC.

As to this clone: The junction shows a germline mismatch at one end, possibly a read error. V gene TRBV2 combines with J gene TRBJ1-5, with 8 bases fitting TRBD1. Looked up from germline, CDR1 is SNHLY and CDR2 is FYNNEI. The CDR3 contains 15 residues. The CDR3 sequence is CACRGLWGDNQPQHF. CDR3 nucleotide sequence: TGTGCCTGCAGGGGGCTATGGGGGGACAATCAGCCCCAGCATTTT.

CDR3 residues: CASSYSTGAQREAFF. CDR3 bases: TGTGCCAGCAGTTACTCGACAGGGGCCCAGAGGGAAGCTTTCTTT. J is TRBJ1-1 and V is TRBV6-6; 8 bases line up with TRBD1. Losses at the gene ends were 0 bases for V and 8 bases for J; bases not matched to a gene: 8. This CDR3 is built from 15 residues. Germline V gives CDR1 MNHNY, CDR2 SVGAGI (reference sequence).

The chain combines TRBV5-4 with TRBJ1-5; TRBD1 is a possible D gene (6 bases). V dropped 0 bases and J dropped 0 bases, with 7 bases sitting between them. The CDR3 is 15 residues long. Per the germline V gene, CDR1 is SGHNT and CDR2 is YYREEE (reference sequence). The CDR3 loop is CASSLAGDSNQPQHF. For the CDR3, the DNA is TGTGCCAGCAGCTTGGCAGGGGATAGCAATCAGCCCCAGCATTTT.

V is TRBV27 and J is TRBJ1-2; 10 bases match TRBD1. V trimming: 4 bases; J trimming: 6 bases; junction bases outside the gene matches: 8. Per germline, CDR1 MNHEY and CDR2 SMNVEV (reference sequence). This CDR3 spans 15 amino acids. In DNA, the CDR3 is TGTGCCAGCAGTTCCCCGACAGGGGGCGATAATGGCTACACCTTC. Translation gives CASSSPTGGDNGYTF.

The gene calls are TRBV28 and TRBJ1-5; D is possibly TRBD1 (6 bases). The CDR3 is made up of 15 amino acids. The germline V gene has CDR1 MDHEN and CDR2 SYDVKM. The V and J ends lost 4 bases and 0 bases respectively, with 10 bases between them. CDR3 amino acids: CASSYDRRSNQPQHF. For the CDR3, the DNA is TGTGCCAGCAGTTATGACAGGCGTAGCAATCAGCCCCAGCATTTT.

The gene calls are TRBV5-4 and TRBJ2-4; tentative D call: TRBD1 (5 bases). The CDR3 sequence is 15 residues long. CDR1 SGHNT and CDR2 YYREEE come from the germline V gene (reference sequence). Trimming took off 0 bases at V and 0 bases at J, with 7 bases between the two ends. Here the CDR3 DNA reads TGTGCCAGCAGCTTGGAAGGGGTAGCCAAAAACATTCAGTACTTC. Amino acids: CASSLEGVAKNIQYF.

The chain links TRBV7-9 to TRBJ2-3, with 8 bases fitting TRBD1. J gave up 5 bases and V 6 bases, and 10 bases lay outside the gene matches. The CDR3 is 15 residues long. The germline V gene has CDR1 SEHNR and CDR2 FQNEAQ (reference sequence). The CDR3 region has the DNA TGTGCCAGCAGACTTGGACAGGGAAGAAGAGATACGCAGTATTTT. This translates into CASRLGQGRRDTQYF.

This clone has more than one count but fewer than ten. The chain recombines TRBV9 with TRBJ1-1; maybe TRBD1 (6 bases). Trimming cost V 4 bases and J 6 bases, with 16 bases left between them. The CDR3 has 14 amino acids. Germline V gene sequence: CDR1 SGDLS, CDR2 YYNGEE. Here the CDR3 reads CASSPLLGGAEAFF. The CDR3 DNA sequence: TGTGCCAGCAGCCCCCTTCTAGGGGGGGCTGAAGCTTTCTTT.

This clone was counted once. This rearrangement joins TRBV28 to TRBJ2-7; 8 nucleotides line up with TRBD1. With V trimmed by 5 bases and J by 3 bases, 6 bases remained unmatched. CDR1 is MDHEN, CDR2 SYDVKM, per germline. This CDR3 is 14 amino acids long. CDR3 bases: TGTGCCAGCAGTAGCCCAGGGGGCAACTACGAGCAGTACTTC. It is translated as CASSSPGGNYEQYF.

This chain joins TRBV5-6 and TRBJ2-1; TRBD1 matches at 8 bases. Germline loops: CDR1 SGHDT, CDR2 YYEEEE. The CDR3 extends over 17 amino acids. V shed 2 bases, J shed 7 bases, and the junction held 14 bases outside the gene matches. In DNA form, the CDR3 reads TGTGCCAGCAGCTTTAAGGCGGGACGCGGACAGGGAAATGAGCAGTTCTTC. Amino acids: CASSFKAGRGQGNEQFF.

V is TRBV5-1 and J is TRBJ2-7; 9 positions agree with TRBD1. V gave up 4 bases and J gave up 7 bases; unmatched junction bases: 12. Germline values: CDR1 SGHRS, CDR2 YFSETQ. The CDR3 is made up of 15 amino acids. CDR3 nucleotide sequence: TGCGCCAGCAGCCCGTCCCCGGACAGGGGAATTGAGCAGTACTTC. It encodes CASSPSPDRGIEQYF.

V and J are TRBV27 and TRBJ2-7; 8 nucleotides align to TRBD2. There are 14 residues in the CDR3. With V trimmed by 5 bases and J by 2 bases, 5 bases remained unmatched. CDR1 MNHEY and CDR2 SMNVEV come from the germline V gene (reference sequence). CDR3 loop: CASSQIAGPYEQYF. Here the CDR3 DNA reads TGTGCCAGCAGTCAAATAGCGGGGCCCTACGAGCAGTACTTC.

As to this clone: The germline gene is not matched at one end of the junction; a read error may be the cause. The J gene is TRBJ1-2, the V gene TRBV7-9, with D tentatively TRBD1 (6 bases). Germline V gene data show CDR1 as SEHNR and CDR2 as FQNEAQ (reference sequence). The CDR3 has 15 amino acids. CDR3 protein: CSSSLNSRDIDGYTF. The CDR3 DNA reads TGTTCCAGCAGCTTAAACTCCCGGGACATAGATGGCTACACCTTC.

The CDR3 DNA reads as TGTGCCAGCAGCCCCGCGATGGGGCGGCGGAACACTGAAGCTTTCTTT. This gives the protein CASSPAMGRRNTEAFF. This sequence joins TRBV5-5 and TRBJ1-1; TRBD1 is a possible D gene (5 bases). Germline V lookup: CDR1 SGHKS, CDR2 YYEKEE (reference sequence). Trimming cost V 4 bases and J 1 base, with 17 bases left between them. This CDR3 has 16 amino acids.

The chain employs TRBV5-5 and TRBJ2-6; TRBD2 is a possible D gene (6 bases). V was pared by 5 bases and J by 4 bases, with 19 bases between. This CDR3 is 17 amino acids long. CDR1 SGHKS and CDR2 YYEKEE come from the germline V gene (reference sequence). The CDR3 DNA follows: TGTGCCAGCAGAGGGGATTATGACGGGAGCGGGGCCAACGTCCTGACTTTC. Its translation is CASRGDYDGSGANVLTF.